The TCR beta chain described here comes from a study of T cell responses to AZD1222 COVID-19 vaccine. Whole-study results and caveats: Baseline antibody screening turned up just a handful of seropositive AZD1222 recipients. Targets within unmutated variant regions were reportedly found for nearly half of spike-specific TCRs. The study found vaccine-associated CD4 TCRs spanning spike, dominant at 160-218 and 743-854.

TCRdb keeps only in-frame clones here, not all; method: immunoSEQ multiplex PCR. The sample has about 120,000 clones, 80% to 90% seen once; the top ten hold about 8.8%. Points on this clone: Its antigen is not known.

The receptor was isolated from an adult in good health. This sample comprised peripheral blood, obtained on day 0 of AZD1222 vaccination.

CDR3 nucleotide sequence: TGTGCCAGCAGACTCTCGACAGGGTTGACGGATGGCTACACCTTC. Protein product: CASRLSTGLTDGYTF. The rearrangement links TRBV6-5 to TRBJ1-2; 7 bases fit TRBD1. This CDR3 has 15 amino acids. Germline V CDR1 and CDR2: MNHEY, SVGAGI. J gave up 6 bases and V 6 bases, and 13 bases lay outside the gene matches.